These T cell receptor beta chains were read from a single sample in a study of blood T cell repertoires in COVID-19. Clones were read by immunoSEQ multiplex PCR, and TCRdb kept only the in-frame ones, dropping some. The sample shows some 73,000 clones, roughly 90% of them seen only once. The sequenced material came from peripheral blood. These receptors were obtained from an elderly man with COVID-19, enrolled during active disease. The CDR3 runs from the conserved cysteine through the conserved F or W. The D gene is left open where the match is weak. Clone size is stated in some rows and not others, as once, few, many or a class when expanded.

TRBD2	TRBV6-5	TRBJ2-3	-	CASRYGGGTDTQYF	TGTGCCAGCAGATACGGGGGGGGCACAGATACGCAGTATTTT
-	TRBV19	TRBJ1-5	-	CASSAPGTGNQPQHF	TGTGCCAGTAGTGCCCCCGGGACTGGTAATCAGCCCCAGCATTTT
TRBD2	TRBV24-1	TRBJ2-3	-	CATSDFGLGGGDTQYF	TGTGCCACCAGTGATTTTGGTCTTGGCGGGGGGGATACGCAGTATTTT
-	TRBV4-1	TRBJ1-6	few	CASSQGDTNSPLHF	TGCGCCAGCAGCCAAGGGGACACCAATTCACCCCTCCACTTT
TRBD2	TRBV6-6	TRBJ2-5	-	CASRRTGTRQETQYF	TGTGCCAGCAGGCGGACCGGGACTAGGCAAGAGACCCAGTACTTC
TRBD2	TRBV5-6	TRBJ2-3	-	CASSLVAGGKFGTDTQYF	TGTGCCAGCAGCTTGGTGGCCGGGGGGAAATTCGGCACAGATACGCAGTATTTT
TRBD2	TRBV5-1	TRBJ2-2	-	CASSLGTSLGTGELFF	TGCGCCAGCAGCTTAGGGACTAGCCTCGGCACCGGGGAGCTGTTTTTT
TRBD1	TRBV4-2	TRBJ2-2	-	CASSLETGQTGELFF	TGTGCCAGCAGCCTCGAGACAGGGCAGACCGGGGAGCTGTTTTTT
TRBD1	TRBV18	TRBJ1-4	-	CASARGQDGEKLFF	TGTGCCAGCGCGAGGGGACAGGATGGTGAAAAACTGTTTTTT
TRBD1	TRBV18	TRBJ2-1	-	CASSPSTNRGGEQFF	TGTGCCAGCTCACCATCTACTAACAGGGGCGGTGAGCAGTTCTTC
-	TRBV5-1	TRBJ2-1	-	CASSSLRGRYNEQFF	TGCGCCAGCAGCTCCCTGCGGGGGCGGTACAATGAGCAGTTCTTC
-	TRBV5-4	TRBJ1-1	-	CASSFSVFLNTEAFF	TGTGCCAGCAGCTTCTCCGTTTTTTTGAACACTGAAGCTTTCTTT
-	TRBV28	TRBJ1-6	-	CASASPGWTSSYNSPLHF	TGTGCCAGCGCTTCCCCGGGGTGGACTAGCTCCTATAATTCACCCCTCCACTTT
TRBD1	TRBV5-4	TRBJ1-3	once	CASSLTGGGNTIYF	TGTGCCAGCAGCCTAACAGGGGGGGGAAACACCATATATTTT
TRBD1	TRBV5-1	TRBJ1-1	-	CASSLGPNRGTEAFF	TGCGCCAGCAGCTTGGGGCCCAACAGGGGCACTGAAGCTTTCTTT
TRBD1	TRBV9	TRBJ2-2	-	CASSGPRRDRGNTGELFF	TGTGCCAGCAGCGGGCCACGCCGGGACAGGGGCAACACCGGGGAGCTGTTTTTT
-	TRBV6-4	TRBJ1-1	-	CASSDNTGYTEAFF	TGTGCCAGCAGTGACAATACAGGGTACACTGAAGCTTTCTTT
-	TRBV27	TRBJ2-6	-	CASSLSLSGANVLTF	TGTGCCAGCAGTTTATCCCTCTCTGGGGCCAACGTCCTGACTTTC
-	TRBV21-1	TRBJ2-3	-	CARKGEVGGYTDTQYF	TGTGCCAGGAAGGGGGAAGTTGGAGGCTACACAGATACGCAGTATTTT
-	TRBV6-6	TRBJ1-5	-	CASSFRDTVFQPQHF	TGTGCCAGCAGTTTCAGGGACACGGTCTTTCAGCCCCAGCATTTT
TRBD2	TRBV7-2	TRBJ2-3	-	CASSLASSGGEDTQYF	TGTGCCAGCAGCTTAGCGTCTAGCGGGGGGGAAGATACGCAGTATTTT
TRBD1	TRBV7-9	TRBJ1-3	-	CASSLGQGAQAAIYF	TGTGCCAGCAGCTTAGGGCAGGGGGCTCAAGCCGCCATATATTTT
-	TRBV11-3	TRBJ2-7	-	CASSDQILDSYEQYF	TGTGCCAGCAGCGACCAAATCCTAGACTCCTACGAGCAGTACTTC
TRBD1	TRBV5-6	TRBJ1-6	-	CASSSGPTGAYSPLHF	TGTGCCAGCAGCTCCGGACCTACAGGGGCGTATTCACCCCTCCACTTT
-	TRBV11-1	TRBJ1-2	-	CASSSLTDYGYTF	TGTGCCAGCAGCTCTTTGACAGACTATGGCTACACCTTC
TRBD1	TRBV19	TRBJ1-1	-	CASKARTGHTEAFF	TGTGCCAGTAAGGCCAGGACAGGGCACACTGAAGCTTTCTTT